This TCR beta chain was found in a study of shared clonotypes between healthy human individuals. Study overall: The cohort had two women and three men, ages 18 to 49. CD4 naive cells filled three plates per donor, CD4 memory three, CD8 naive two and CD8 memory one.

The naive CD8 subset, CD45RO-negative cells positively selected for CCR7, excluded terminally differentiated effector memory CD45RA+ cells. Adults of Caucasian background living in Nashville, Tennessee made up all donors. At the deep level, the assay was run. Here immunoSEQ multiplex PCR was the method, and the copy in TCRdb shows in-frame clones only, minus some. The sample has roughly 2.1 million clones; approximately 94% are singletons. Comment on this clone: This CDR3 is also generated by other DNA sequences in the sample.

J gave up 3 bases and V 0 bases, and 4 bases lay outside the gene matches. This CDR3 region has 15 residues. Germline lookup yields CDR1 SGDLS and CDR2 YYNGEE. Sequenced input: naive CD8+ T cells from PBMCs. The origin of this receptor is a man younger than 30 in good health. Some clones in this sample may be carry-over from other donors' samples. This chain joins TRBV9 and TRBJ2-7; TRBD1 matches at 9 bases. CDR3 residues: CASSVGLTGGYEQYF. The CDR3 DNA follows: TGTGCCAGCAGCGTAGGGTTGACAGGGGGCTACGAGCAGTACTTC.